The 9 T cell receptor beta chains listed next were all sequenced from one sample in a study of graft-versus-host responses after intestinal transplantation. The protocol was immunoSEQ multiplex PCR, while the TCRdb copy is restricted to in-frame clones and leaves out a portion. The sample lists about 14,000 clones, more than 90% seen once, with 0.71% in the top ten. The sequencing used PBMCs, collected 9 days after transplant. The receptors come from a human patient who received an intestinal transplant, so some T cells may come from the graft donor.

The genes are TRBV11-1 and TRBJ2-1; 8 bases agree with TRBD2. The germline V gene has CDR1 SGHAT and CDR2 FQDESV (reference sequence). The CDR3 loop spans 15 amino acids. Losses at the gene ends were 2 bases for V and 8 bases for J; bases not matched to a gene: 8. CDR3 sequence: CASSLSGRGADEQFF. CDR3 bases: TGTGCCAGCAGCTTAAGCGGGCGGGGGGCCGATGAGCAGTTCTTC.

The chain recombines TRBV15 with TRBJ2-1; perhaps TRBD1 as D (7 bases). CDR3 length equals 15 residues. Germline V gene data show CDR1 as LNHNV and CDR2 as YYDKDF (reference sequence). Deletions cut 0 bases from V and 8 bases from J, with 14 bases between. CDR3 residues: CATSRDRGEVHEQFF. CDR3 in DNA: TGTGCCACCAGCAGAGACAGGGGGGAGGTCCATGAGCAGTTCTTC.

The chain links TRBV7-2 to TRBJ1-1, with D maybe TRBD1 (5 bases). The CDR3 sequence is 14 residues long. Trimming removed 5 bases at V and 5 bases at J, with 15 bases between. Germline lookup yields CDR1 SGHTA and CDR2 FQGNSA. Here the CDR3 reads CASSPRAGRTEAFF. The CDR3 DNA follows: TGTGCCAGCAGCCCGAGGGCAGGGAGGACTGAAGCTTTCTTT.

This clone appeared a single time. The chain combines TRBV11-2 with TRBJ2-7, with D unclear. V was pared by 2 bases and J by 5 bases, with 13 bases between. The CDR3 totals 14 residues. CDR1 and CDR2 (germline): SGHAT, FQNNGV. CDR3 sequence reads: CASSLQDEENEQYF. The CDR3 DNA sequence: TGTGCCAGCAGCTTACAGGACGAGGAGAACGAGCAGTACTTC.

The V call is TRBV9, the J call TRBJ2-7; 13 nucleotides agree with TRBD2. This CDR3 has 18 residues. CDR1 and CDR2 (germline): SGDLS, YYNGEE. V dropped 0 bases and J dropped 2; count of bases not matched to a gene: 8. For the CDR3, the DNA is TGTGCCAGCAGCGTAGAGGGACTAGCGGGATATGGGGCCTACGAGCAGTACTTC. Its protein product is CASSVEGLAGYGAYEQYF.

The chain recombines TRBV4-1 with TRBJ2-1; 10 bases align to TRBD2. This CDR3 contains 16 residues. CDR1 MGHRA and CDR2 YSYEKL come from the germline V gene. V lost 1 base and J lost 6; bases outside the gene matches: 6. The CDR3 nucleotides read TGCGCCAGCAGCCAAGGGGTAGCGGGAGGCCTCAATGAGCAGTTCTTC. It encodes CASSQGVAGGLNEQFF.

This clone was recorded only once. This chain joins TRBV19 and TRBJ2-3; the D call may be TRBD1 or TRBD2 (6 bases each). Germline V lookup: CDR1 LNHDA, CDR2 SQIVND (reference sequence). CDR3 length equals 16 residues. V was clipped by 5 bases and J by 6 bases, with 21 bases between them. The CDR3 coding sequence is TGTGCCAGTAGTCCTCCCCGGGGGCTAGCGTTGGATACGCAGTATTTT. This codes for CASSPPRGLALDTQYF.

This chain uses TRBV5-8 with TRBJ2-2; maybe TRBD2 (7 bases). The CDR3 is 15 residues long. Deletions cut 3 bases from V and 2 bases from J, with 11 bases between. CDR1 is SGHTS and CDR2 is YDEGEE in the germline V gene. CDR3 in DNA: TGTGCCAGCAGCTCGCGGGGGCGAAACACCGGGGAGCTGTTTTTT. Residues: CASSSRGRNTGELFF.

This clone was detected only a few times. The gene calls are TRBV10-1 and TRBJ2-1; the match to TRBD2 covers 8 bases. Germline trimming cut 3 bases from V and 4 bases from J; bases unmatched to any gene: 8. The CDR3 runs to 16 residues. From germline, CDR1 is WNHNN and CDR2 SYGVQD (reference sequence). DNA for the CDR3: TGCGCCAGCAGTGACGGGGCGACGGGGGGGTACAATGAGCAGTTCTTC. Translating it yields CASSDGATGGYNEQFF.